The 5 T cell receptor beta chains reported below all come from one sample, sequenced in a study of T cells in localized non-small cell lung cancer (dated by TCRdb to the early 2020s). The library relied on the immunoSEQ multiplex PCR assay. TCRdb stores this immuneACCESS table with in-frame sequences only. Part of the clones is absent; in the studies checked, under half of the shortfall reflects unresolved V genes, and no reason is known for the rest. The sample has fewer than 40,000 clones on record, around 84% of them singletons. Of the sample, 35% to 40% is held by the ten largest clones. The material sequenced was peripheral blood, taken before any cancer treatment. Receptor source: a male donor at least 60 years old with stage II squamous cell lung carcinoma.

A word on this clone: At one boundary the junction diverges from the germline segment, which might be a read error. The V gene is TRBV6-1, the J gene TRBJ1-1; 8 positions agree with TRBD1. The CDR3 runs 14 residues. The germline CDR1 and CDR2 sequences are MNHNS and SASEGT. CDR3 sequence: CAISDRGMGTEAFF. The CDR3 DNA reads as TGTGCCATCAGTGACAGGGGCATGGGAACTGAAGCTTTCTTT.

The chain joins TRBV6-5 to TRBJ2-1; 8 nucleotides align to TRBD2. The CDR3 consists of 15 residues. Per germline, CDR1 MNHEY and CDR2 SVGAGI. With 10 bases clipped from V and 1 base from J, the junction kept 9 bases outside the gene matches. The CDR3, as DNA: TGTGCCACCGTACTAGCGGAGAGGTCCTACAATGAGCAGTTCTTC. This gives the protein CATVLAERSYNEQFF.

The chain uses TRBV27 and TRBJ2-7, with 8 bases lining up with TRBD1. Trimming removed 0 bases from V and 5 bases from J; junction bases left unmatched: 9. The germline gives CDR1 MNHEY, CDR2 SMNVEV (reference sequence). The CDR3 is 16 amino acids. The CDR3, as DNA: TGTGCCAGCAGTTTATCGAATAAGCCAGGGGGCCACGAGCAGTACTTC. Translation: CASSLSNKPGGHEQYF.

This rearrangement joins TRBV23-1 to TRBJ2-7; D may be TRBD1 or TRBD2 (5 bases each). TRBV23-1 is treated as an ORF (open reading frame) with a function not yet certain. The ends were cut back, 6 bases at V and 0 bases at J, with 18 bases in the middle. The CDR3 extends over 16 amino acids. CDR3 loop: CASSHWYGAISYEQYF. CDR3 sequence (DNA): TGCGCCAGCAGCCACTGGTACGGGGCTATCTCCTACGAGCAGTACTTC.

The chain uses TRBV5-4 and TRBJ2-5; 7 bases fit TRBD1. With 4 bases clipped from V and 2 bases from J, the junction kept 5 bases outside the gene matches. This CDR3 comprises 14 residues. The germline V gene has CDR1 SGHNT and CDR2 YYREEE (reference sequence). CDR3 loop: CASSRGTAQETQYF. In nucleotides, the CDR3 is TGTGCCAGCAGCCGTGGGACAGCACAAGAGACCCAGTACTTC.